This TCR beta chain is drawn from a study of control samples from healthy donors and cancer patients. Trimming left V 3 bases short and J 4 bases short, with 9 bases between. CDR1 and CDR2 (germline): DFQATT, SNEGSKA (reference sequence). This CDR3 has 12 amino acids. This table comes from immunoSEQ multiplex PCR, and its TCRdb copy is limited to in-frame clones, with some not included. The data contain over 150,000 clones, 85% to 95% of them singletons. This receptor was taken from a woman aged 18-30 years in good health. The sequencing input was blood. This chain links TRBV20-1 with TRBJ1-2; the D is unclear. In nucleotides, the CDR3 is TGCAGTGCTAGTGACGGTCTCTATGGCTACACCTTC. This translates into CSASDGLYGYTF.